This T cell receptor (beta chain) was sequenced during a study of radiation and T cells in renal cell carcinoma. Study overall: Nephrectomy followed 15 Gy stereotactic body radiation by 4 weeks. The study's findings and limits: Top tumor clonotypes rose in blood 2 weeks post-radiation, then contracted. Pretreatment tumor biopsies were lacking, so baseline clonotypes are unknown.

Concerning this clone itself: The antigen remains undetermined.

Time point of the sample: baseline pretreatment blood. Regarding treatment: 15 Gy SBRT to primary tumor, nephrectomy 4 weeks later. Serial blood draws occurred at baseline and 2 and 4 weeks post-SBRT. V dropped 6 bases and J dropped 6 bases, with 14 bases sitting between them. Germline V gives CDR1 ENHRY, CDR2 SYGVKD. The CDR3 extends over 13 amino acids. Repertoires were generated with immunoSEQ multiplex PCR, while TCRdb's copy carries only in-frame clones and drops some. The sample contains 150,000 or so clones, less than 85% of which appear only once. The V call is TRBV10-3, the J call TRBJ1-2; D not resolved. The origin of this receptor is a woman aged 45-59 years with renal cell carcinoma. The sample here was blood, taken from a patient whose treatment included radiotherapy and nephrectomy. The DNA of the CDR3 is TGTGCCATCAGCTCAGGACTGACGGATGGCTACACCTTC. As protein: CAISSGLTDGYTF.